This T cell receptor beta chain was identified during a study of control samples from healthy donors and cancer patients. Germline CDR1 KGHSH, CDR2 LQKENI. This CDR3 is 15 amino acids long. V gave up 3 bases and J gave up 4 bases, with 15 bases separating them. Here immunoSEQ multiplex PCR was the method, and the copy in TCRdb shows in-frame clones only, minus some. The sample yields tens of thousands of clones, approximately 90% seen once. The rearrangement uses TRBV18 and TRBJ1-1, with a tentative D call TRBD1 (6 bases). The TCR was taken from a man between 25 and 39 years old with colorectal cancer. The sample taken for sequencing was PBMCs. CDR3 in DNA: TGTGCCAGCTCACCGGGTAGAGGAGGGGGCACTGAAGCTTTCTTT. Encoded protein: CASSPGRGGGTEAFF. Full variable domain (missing parts from reference TRBV18 and TRBJ1-1): NAGVMQNPRHLVRRRGQEARLRCSPMKGHSHVYWYRQLPEEGLKFMVYLQKENIIDESGMPKERFSAEFPKEGPSILRIQQVVRGDSAAYFCASSPGRGGGTEAFFGQGTRLTVV.